The rows below give T cell receptor beta chains drawn from one sample of a study of blood T cell repertoires in COVID-19. This table comes from immunoSEQ multiplex PCR, and its TCRdb copy is limited to in-frame clones, with some not included. Counted here are some 200,000 clones, roughly 82% occurring once; the ten biggest clones make up about 5%. Source material: PBMCs or T cells enriched from blood (not recorded which). These receptors were taken from a woman aged 55-70 years with acute COVID-19. CDR3s include the opening cysteine and the closing phenylalanine or tryptophan. The D gene is left open where the match is weak. Size values are once, few and many counts, or a class for expanded clones, and some rows have none.

j_gene	d_gene	abundance	v_gene	CDR3aa	CDR3nt
TRBJ2-3	TRBD1	-	TRBV19	CASSDQGQGGDTQYF	TGTGCCAGTAGCGACCAGGGACAGGGCGGAGATACGCAGTATTTT
TRBJ2-5	TRBD2	-	TRBV5-1	CASSPATSGRAEETQYF	TGCGCCAGCAGCCCAGCGACTAGCGGGAGGGCCGAGGAGACCCAGTACTTC
TRBJ1-1	-	-	TRBV7-6	CASSAQGKAFF	TGTGCCAGCAGCGCCCAGGGAAAAGCTTTCTTT
TRBJ1-3	-	-	TRBV7-9	CASSSLRDSGNTIYF	TGTGCCAGCAGCTCCCTCAGGGACTCTGGAAACACCATATATTTT
TRBJ1-6	-	-	TRBV5-1	CASSLAGYGSPLHF	TGCGCCAGCAGCTTGGCAGGGTACGGTTCACCCCTCCACTTT
TRBJ2-7	-	-	TRBV7-2	CASSLSGTSYEQYF	TGTGCCAGCAGCTTATCGGGGACTTCCTACGAGCAGTACTTC
TRBJ1-6	-	-	TRBV2	CASSERGSSYNSPLHF	TGTGCCAGCAGTGAAAGGGGTAGCTCCTATAATTCACCCCTCCACTTT
TRBJ1-5	-	-	TRBV5-5	CASSLQGFGQPQHF	TGTGCCAGCAGCTTGCAGGGGTTCGGGCAGCCCCAGCATTTT
TRBJ2-1	-	-	TRBV27	CASRSLRPSYNEQFF	TGTGCCAGCAGGTCCTTGAGGCCTTCCTACAATGAGCAGTTCTTC
TRBJ1-6	TRBD1	-	TRBV29-1	CSVGTGDSPLHF	TGCAGCGTTGGAACAGGGGACTCACCCCTCCACTTT
TRBJ1-2	TRBD1	-	TRBV30	CAWRKGDREGFYTF	TGTGCCTGGAGGAAGGGAGACAGGGAAGGTTTCTACACCTTC
TRBJ2-5	-	-	TRBV28	CASSGGRLETQYF	TGTGCCAGCAGCGGGGGGCGCCTAGAGACCCAGTACTTC
TRBJ2-4	TRBD1	-	TRBV7-6	CASSLRSGTGGNIQYF	TGTGCCAGCAGCTTAAGATCCGGGACAGGGGGCAACATTCAGTACTTC
TRBJ2-7	-	-	TRBV5-4	CASSLQGRTNEQYF	TGTGCCAGCAGCTTACAGGGAAGGACGAACGAGCAGTACTTC
TRBJ1-2	-	-	TRBV28	CASSLWQNYGYTF	TGTGCCAGCAGTTTATGGCAGAACTATGGCTACACCTTC
TRBJ2-3	-	-	TRBV6-5	CASGSKLETDTQYF	TGTGCCAGCGGATCGAAGCTAGAAACAGATACGCAGTATTTT
TRBJ1-5	-	-	TRBV6-5	CASRGGSSNQPQHF	TGTGCCAGCCGAGGGGGATCGAGCAATCAGCCCCAGCATTTT
TRBJ2-3	-	-	TRBV19	CASSPDRSGADTQYF	TGTGCCAGTAGTCCCGACCGCTCAGGGGCGGATACGCAGTATTTT
TRBJ2-3	TRBD2	-	TRBV9	CASSGTRLDTQYF	TGTGCCAGCAGCGGGACTAGGCTGGATACGCAGTATTTT
TRBJ1-3	-	-	TRBV28	CASSPRDKSGNTIYF	TGTGCCAGCAGCCCCCGGGACAAGTCTGGAAACACCATATATTTT
TRBJ2-7	TRBD2	-	TRBV4-3	CASSQDRWAGGFYEQYF	TGCGCCAGCAGCCAAGATCGATGGGCGGGGGGGTTCTACGAGCAGTACTTC
TRBJ2-1	-	-	TRBV7-2	CASSLSRRAVF	TGTGCCAGCAGCTTATCCAGGCGAGCGGTCTTC
TRBJ1-5	-	-	TRBV19	CASSIRGDNQPQHF	TGTGCCAGTAGTATAAGGGGTGACAATCAGCCCCAGCATTTT
TRBJ2-5	-	many	TRBV3-1/TRBV3-2	CASSQDKRETQYF	TGTGCCAGCAGCCAAGATAAACGGGAGACCCAGTACTTC
TRBJ2-7	-	-	TRBV6-5	CATQLGGLSYEQYF	TGTGCCACCCAATTGGGCGGACTCTCCTACGAGCAGTACTTC
TRBJ2-1	TRBD2	-	TRBV24-1	CATSDSLAGVANEQFF	TGTGCCACCAGTGATTCACTAGCGGGAGTGGCAAATGAGCAGTTCTTC
TRBJ2-5	-	-	TRBV6-2/TRBV6-3	CASSWGKTWIQETQYF	TGTGCCAGCAGTTGGGGCAAAACCTGGATACAAGAGACCCAGTACTTC
TRBJ2-5	-	-	TRBV5-1	CASSLLGLGETQYF	TGCGCCAGCAGCTTGCTAGGCCTCGGGGAGACCCAGTACTTC
TRBJ1-6	-	-	TRBV19	CASSIYRHGNSPLHF	TGTGCCAGTAGTATATACAGGCATGGGAATTCACCCCTCCACTTT
TRBJ1-2	-	-	TRBV3-1/TRBV3-2	CASSRDFYGYTF	TGTGCCAGCAGCCGGGACTTCTATGGCTACACCTTC
TRBJ2-2	-	-	TRBV6-4	CASSGRENTGELFF	TGTGCCAGCAGTGGTCGGGAGAACACCGGGGAGCTGTTTTTT
TRBJ2-2	-	few	TRBV5-1	CASSFSGTHTGELFF	TGCGCCAGCTCCTTTTCCGGGACTCACACCGGGGAGCTGTTTTTT